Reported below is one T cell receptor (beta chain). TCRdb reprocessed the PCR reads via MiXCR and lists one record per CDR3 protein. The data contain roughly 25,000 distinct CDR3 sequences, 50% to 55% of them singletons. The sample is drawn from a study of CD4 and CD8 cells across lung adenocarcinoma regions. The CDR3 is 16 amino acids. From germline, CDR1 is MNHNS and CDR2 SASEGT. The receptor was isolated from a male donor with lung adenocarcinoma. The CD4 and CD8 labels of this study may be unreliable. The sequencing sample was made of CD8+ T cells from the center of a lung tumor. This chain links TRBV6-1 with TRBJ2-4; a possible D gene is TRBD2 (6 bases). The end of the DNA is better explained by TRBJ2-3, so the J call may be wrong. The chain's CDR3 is CASRDAGTGAENTQYF. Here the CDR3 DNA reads TGTGCCAGCCGCGACGCCGGGACGGGAGCTGAAAACACTCAGTATTTT.